This T cell receptor (beta chain) was profiled in a study of blood T cell repertoires in COVID-19. Study context: Samples of COVID-19 (acute and convalescent) were obtained from the United States, Italy and Spain. PBMCs, B-cell-depleted T cells, or T cells provided the cDNA or gDNA that made up the material.

This clone was seen a few times. Per the original data handling: For nucleated cells, counts were estimated from reference gene primer amplification. Here immunoSEQ multiplex PCR was the method, and the copy in TCRdb shows in-frame clones only, minus some. That table gives V, J and clone size, and the DNA gave D and trimming. The data contain 100,000 to 150,000 clones, about 79% of them singletons. This CDR3 contains 15 residues. The ends lost 6 bases at V and 3 bases at J; junction bases unmatched: 8. Germline CDR1 MDHEN, CDR2 SYDVKM. The receptor was isolated from a man aged 35 to 55 with active or convalescent COVID-19. The chain joins TRBV28 to TRBJ2-3; 8 bases line up with TRBD2. Input material: peripheral blood. CDR3 sequence (DNA): TGTGCCAGCAGCTCACCGGGCGGGGGGACAGATACGCAGTATTTT. Translation: CASSSPGGGTDTQYF.